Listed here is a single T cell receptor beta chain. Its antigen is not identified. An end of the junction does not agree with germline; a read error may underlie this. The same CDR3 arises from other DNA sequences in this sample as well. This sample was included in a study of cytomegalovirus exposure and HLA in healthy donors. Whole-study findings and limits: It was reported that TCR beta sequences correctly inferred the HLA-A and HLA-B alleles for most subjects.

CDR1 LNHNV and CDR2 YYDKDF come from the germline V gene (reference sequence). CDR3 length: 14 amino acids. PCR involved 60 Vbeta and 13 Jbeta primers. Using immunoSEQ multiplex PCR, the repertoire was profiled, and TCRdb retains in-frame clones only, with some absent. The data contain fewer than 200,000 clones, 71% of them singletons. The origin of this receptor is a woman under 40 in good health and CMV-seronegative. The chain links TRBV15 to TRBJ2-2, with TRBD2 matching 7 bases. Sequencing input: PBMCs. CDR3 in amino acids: CATSSPRETGELFF. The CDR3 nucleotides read TGTGCCACCAGCAGTCCGCGGGAGACCGGGGAGTTGTTTTTT.